These 7 T cell receptor beta chains were all obtained from the same sample, sequenced in a study of blood T cell repertoires in COVID-19. Sequencing was performed with immunoSEQ multiplex PCR; in TCRdb, only in-frame clones are kept and a portion is missing. This table holds about 160,000 clones, 75% to 90% found once. What was sequenced was PBMCs or T cells enriched from blood (not recorded which). The receptors were sampled from a woman aged 45 to 65 who had recovered from COVID-19.

This clone was seen only a few times. CDR3 sequence reads: CATSRETGYGYTF. CDR3 sequence (DNA): TGTGCCACCAGCAGAGAAACAGGGTATGGCTACACCTTC. V usage is TRBV15 and J usage is TRBJ1-2; tentative D call: TRBD1 (6 bases). Germline V gene sequence: CDR1 LNHNV, CDR2 YYDKDF (reference sequence). The CDR3 covers 13 residues. Trimming left V 0 bases short and J 5 bases short, with 7 bases between.

This chain connects TRBV5-1 to TRBJ1-2; TRBD1 matches at 8 bases. The V and J ends lost 5 bases and 8 bases, in that order; junction bases with no gene match: 8. Per the germline V gene, CDR1 is SGHRS and CDR2 is YFSETQ. The CDR3 extends over 13 amino acids. CDR3 DNA: TGCGCCAGCAGACCCACAGGGGGTGTAGGCTACACCTTC. Encoded protein: CASRPTGGVGYTF.

This clone came up a few times. V and J are TRBV7-8 and TRBJ2-3; D possibly corresponds to TRBD2 (6 bases). Germline CDR1 and CDR2: SGHVS and FQNEAQ. The CDR3 covers 15 residues. V was clipped by 6 bases and J by 2 bases, with 15 bases between them. The CDR3 DNA reads as TGTGCCAGCAGGGATGGTAGCGGCTACACAGATACGCAGTATTTT. It translates to CASRDGSGYTDTQYF.

The chain joins TRBV4-1 to TRBJ2-2; TRBD1 agrees at 7 bases. Germline CDR1 is MGHRA and CDR2 is YSYEKL. CDR3 size: 18 residues. Trimming cost V 4 bases and J 3 bases; bases outside gene matches: 14. The CDR3 region is CASSREITGVLDTGELFF. The CDR3 nucleotides read TGCGCCAGCAGCCGCGAAATTACAGGGGTTTTAGACACCGGGGAGCTGTTTTTT.

The chain links TRBV3-1 (or the pseudogene TRBV3-2) to TRBJ2-7, with D perhaps matching TRBD1 (6 bases). The CDR3 length is 14 residues. V lost 4 bases and J lost 1, with 11 bases in between. From germline, CDR1 is LGHDT and CDR2 YNNKEL (reference sequence). Here the CDR3 reads CASSLQGRSYEQYV. Written as DNA, the CDR3 is TGTGCCAGCAGCCTACAGGGTCGATCCTACGAGCAGTACGTC.

The chain couples TRBV6-5 to TRBJ2-1, with 7 bases fitting TRBD1. V lost 5 bases to trimming and J lost 6 bases; unmatched junction nucleotides: 7. The germline gives CDR1 MNHEY, CDR2 SVGAGI. There are 14 residues in the CDR3. CDR3 coding DNA: TGTGCCAGCAGTAGGACAGGTGTGGGCAATGAGCAGTTCTTC. Translated: CASSRTGVGNEQFF.

This clone showed up just once. This chain uses TRBV19 with TRBJ1-5; 9 bases agree with TRBD1. CDR1 is LNHDA and CDR2 is SQIVND in the germline V gene (reference sequence). With 5 bases clipped from V and 2 bases from J, the junction kept 10 bases outside the gene matches. CDR3 size: 17 residues. CDR3 sequence reads: CASSDQTGGEGNQPQHF. The CDR3 region has the DNA TGTGCCAGTAGTGACCAAACAGGGGGCGAGGGCAATCAGCCCCAGCATTTT.